One sample yielded the 12 T cell receptor beta chains listed below, sequenced in a study of T cells in Graves' hyperthyroidism and ophthalmopathy. Template material for amplifying TCR beta CDR3 regions consisted of RNA transcripts. HTBI primers were used for first-round RT-PCR of the TCR CDR3. TCRdb called the multiplex PCR reads again in MiXCR, with one record for every CDR3 protein. The sample carries 250,000 to 350,000 distinct CDR3 sequences, around 22% recorded once. What was sequenced was blood. Source of these receptors: a young man with Graves' ophthalmopathy.

This clonotype was observed a few times. The genes are TRBV6-5 and TRBJ1-6; D may be TRBD1 (5 bases). V dropped 2 bases and J dropped 6 bases, with 11 bases sitting between them. The CDR3 runs to 15 residues. CDR1 is MNHEY and CDR2 is SVGAGI in the germline V gene. CDR3 nucleotide sequence: TGTGCCAGCAGTTACGGCGGGGCCGGTAATTCACCCCTCCACTTT. Its translation: CASSYGGAGNSPLHF.

This clonotype was detected many times. This sequence joins TRBV13 and TRBJ1-1, with 7 bases that match TRBD1. From germline, CDR1 is PRHDT and CDR2 FYEKMQ (reference sequence). The CDR3 length is 14 residues. V was pared by 5 bases and J by 0 bases, with 3 bases of the junction left unmatched. Written as DNA, the CDR3 is TGTGCCAGCAGCCCACAGGGGATGAACACTGAAGCTTTCTTT. Its protein product is CASSPQGMNTEAFF.

This chain connects TRBV19 to TRBJ2-3; 12 bases align to TRBD2. This CDR3 contains 16 residues. V trimming: 4 bases; J trimming: 1 base; junction bases outside the gene matches: 3. The germline V gene has CDR1 LNHDA and CDR2 SQIVND (reference sequence). The CDR3 DNA sequence: TGTGCCAGTAGTAGGCTAGCGGGAGGGCGCACAGATACGCAGTATTTT. It yields the protein CASSRLAGGRTDTQYF.

This clonotype was found a few times. This chain links TRBV6-2 or TRBV6-3 with TRBJ1-5, with D possibly TRBD1 on 6 matching bases. The germline CDR1 and CDR2 sequences are MNHEY and SVGEGT. V was clipped by 2 bases and J by 3 bases, with 14 bases between them. This CDR3 is built from 16 residues. CDR3 bases: TGTGCCAGCAGTTACGGGCCAGGGGTAAACAATCAGCCCCAGCATTTT. It specifies CASSYGPGVNNQPQHF.

The chain links TRBV28 to TRBJ2-3; TRBD2 might be the D (6 bases). The CDR3 is made up of 13 amino acids. Germline CDR1 MDHEN, CDR2 SYDVKM. Trimming left V 4 bases short and J 6 bases short, with 11 bases between. CDR3 loop: CASSWGTSDTQYF. The CDR3 DNA is TGTGCCAGCAGTTGGGGGACTTCCGATACGCAGTATTTT.

V is TRBV12-5 and J is TRBJ1-3; D is unresolved. The CDR3 contains 18 residues. CDR1 LGHNT and CDR2 FRNRAP come from the germline V gene. V was shortened by 2 bases and J by 1 base, with 18 bases between the two germline ends. The CDR3: CASGLPPSRGRSGNTIYF. CDR3 DNA sequence: TGTGCTAGTGGTTTGCCTCCCTCGCGAGGCAGATCTGGAAACACCATATATTTT.

This clonotype was seen repeatedly, ten times or more. This chain links TRBV12-3 or TRBV12-4 with TRBJ1-1; no firm D call. V was cut by 6 bases and J by 0 bases, with 14 bases left in between. The CDR3 spans 15 residues. CDR3 DNA: TGTGCCAGCAGGGCCAGCCGACACATGAACACTGAAGCTTTCTTT. Translated: CASRASRHMNTEAFF.

This clonotype was seen only a few times. At one end, the junction sequence differs from germline, possibly due to a read error. This chain connects TRBV28 to TRBJ2-7; D remains unclear. The CDR3 loop spans 13 amino acids. Germline values: CDR1 MDHEN, CDR2 SYDVKM. This CDR3 is CASTKTAPYEQYF. The CDR3 nucleotides are TGTGCCAGCACCAAGACTGCGCCCTATGAGCAGTACTTC.

This clonotype was observed a handful of times. This sequence joins TRBV29-1 and TRBJ2-3; TRBD2 aligns across 13 bases. The CDR3 spans 14 residues. Germline assignment: CDR1 SQVTM and CDR2 ANQGSEA. The V and J ends lost 7 bases and 6 bases, in that order; junction bases with no gene match: 7. The CDR3 reads CSGGLAGFSDTQYF. CDR3 DNA sequence: TGCAGCGGGGGACTAGCGGGATTTTCGGATACGCAGTATTTT.

In the case of this clonotype: Germline is not matched at one junction end, which may reflect a read error. In DNA, the CDR3 is TGTGCCAGCATTTCCTCCCAAGGTTTTGATGGCTGCACCTTC. Residues: CASISSQGFDGCTF. V and J are TRBV28 and TRBJ1-2, with D unclear. Looked up from germline, CDR1 is MDHEN and CDR2 is SYDVKM. This CDR3 is 14 amino acids long.

Turning to this clonotype: A much bigger clone sits one base away, suggesting this may be a read error. CDR3 sequence reads: CASRTPPEWGLGYGYTF. CDR3 in DNA: TGTGCCAGCCGCACCCCCCCGGAATGGGGGCTTGGCTATGGCTACACCTTC. The V gene is TRBV28, the J gene TRBJ1-2, with TRBD1 as a possible D gene (6 bases). Trimming shortened V by 8 bases and J by 4 bases, and 26 bases separated the two germline ends. Germline loops: CDR1 MDHEN, CDR2 SYDVKM. This CDR3 has 17 residues.

The rearrangement uses TRBV27 and TRBJ1-1; weak D call: TRBD1 (6 bases). In germline, CDR1 is MNHEY, CDR2 SMNVEV (reference sequence). The V end lost 4 bases, the J end lost 1 base, and 10 bases lay between the germline ends. The CDR3 sequence is 14 residues long. The CDR3: CASSYRDGNTEAFF. CDR3 nucleotides: TGTGCCAGCAGTTACAGGGATGGGAACACTGAAGCTTTCTTT.